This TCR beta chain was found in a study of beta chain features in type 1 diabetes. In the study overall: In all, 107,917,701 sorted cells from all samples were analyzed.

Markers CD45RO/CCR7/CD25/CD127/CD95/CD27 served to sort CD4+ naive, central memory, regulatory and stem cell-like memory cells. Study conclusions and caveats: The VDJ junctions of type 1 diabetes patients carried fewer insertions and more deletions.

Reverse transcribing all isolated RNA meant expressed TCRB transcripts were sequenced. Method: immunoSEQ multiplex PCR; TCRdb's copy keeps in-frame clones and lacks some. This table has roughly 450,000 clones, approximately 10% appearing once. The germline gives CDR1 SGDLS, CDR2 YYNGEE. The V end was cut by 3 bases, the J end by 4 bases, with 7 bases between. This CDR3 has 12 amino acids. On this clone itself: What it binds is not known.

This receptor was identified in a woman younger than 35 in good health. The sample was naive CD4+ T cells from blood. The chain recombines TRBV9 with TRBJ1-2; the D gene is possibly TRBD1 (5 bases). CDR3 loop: CASSAGTYGYTF. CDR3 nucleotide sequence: TGTGCCAGCAGCGCAGGGACCTATGGCTACACCTTC.